What follows are 10 T cell receptor beta chains derived from one specimen sequenced in a study of tissue T cells after allogeneic stem cell transplantation. As for time point: mouse harvest day 7 after allogeneic transplant. The graft held 10^6 splenic CD5+ T cells and 10^7 T-cell-depleted bone marrow cells. Some clones are missing from TCRdb's copy, which holds only in-frame ones; the method was immunoSEQ multiplex PCR. The repertoire holds thousands of clones, with around half as singletons. The sample was gut tissue. The receptor set was obtained from a female BALB/c mouse given C57BL/6 T cells with graft-versus-host disease after an allogeneic hematopoietic cell transplant.

This clone has only a few counts. The gene symbols are mouse symbols. The CDR3 end is not reached by the read, which stops 1 residue before it; the germline J gene fills it in. The chain combines TRBV3 with TRBJ2-4, with 11 bases lining up with TRBD2. Trimming removed 5 bases from V and 0 bases from J; junction bases left unmatched: 4. The CDR3 is 16 residues long. CDR1 and CDR2 (germline): SNHLY, FYNGKV (reference sequence). The sequenced CDR3 bases are TGTGCCAGCAGCCAAGGGACTGGGGGTAGTCAAAACACCTTGTAC. Translated: CASSQGTGGSQNTLY. The full CDR3 reads CASSQGTGGSQNTLYF.

This clone has more than one count but fewer than ten. Mouse gene names apply. Read sequence stops 1 residue before the CDR3 end, and the germline J gene provides the missing end. This chain uses TRBV23 with TRBJ1-4; the table's D call of TRBD1 was not tested on the DNA. The length of the CDR3 is 13 residues. The V gene's germline CDR1 is KGHTA and CDR2 FQNQQP. Here the CDR3 reads CSSSQPGGERLFF. The CDR3 DNA, read in part, is TGCTCCAGCAGTCAACCAGGGGGCGAAAGATTATTT.

A note on this clone: The gene symbols are mouse symbols. The CDR3 end is not reached by the read, which stops 1 residue before it; the germline J gene fills it in. The chain carries TRBV12-2 and TRBJ2-1; D assignment may be TRBD1 or TRBD2 (5 bases each). This CDR3 has 13 residues. Germline-derived CDR1 and CDR2 are SGHLS and HYDKME. V was clipped by 0 bases and J by 5 bases, with 7 bases between them. CDR3: CASSLVGHAEQFF. The part of the CDR3 DNA that was read is TGTGCCAGCTCTCTCGTGGGACATGCTGAGCAGTTC.

This clone turned up a few times. Gene names denote mouse genes. The read stops 1 residue short of the end of the CDR3; the missing end is completed from the germline J gene. The chain employs TRBV16 and TRBJ2-2; D is unclear. Germline CDR1 SGHSA, CDR2 FRNQAP. The CDR3 totals 13 residues. The V gene lost 2 bases and the J gene lost 5 bases, with 6 bases spanning the gap. CDR3 bases read: TGTGCAAGCAGCTTAAGGGATACCGGGCAGCTCTAC. Translating it yields CASSLRDTGQLY. In full, the CDR3 reads CASSLRDTGQLYF.

A few counts support this clone. Any gene name here is a mouse gene name. The DNA ends 1 residue before the CDR3 does, and the rest of the CDR3 is filled in from the germline J gene. The rearrangement links TRBV13-2 to TRBJ2-7; 8 nucleotides align to TRBD1. This CDR3 comprises 12 residues. V lost 5 bases and J lost 7; bases outside the gene matches: 5. CDR1 and CDR2 (germline): NNHNN, SYGAGS (reference sequence). The sequenced part of the CDR3 DNA is TGTGCCAGCGGCCCAACAGGGGGGGAACAGTAC. Translated, it gives CASGPTGGEQY. The whole CDR3 reads CASGPTGGEQYF.

About this clone: The genes are named according to mouse. The read finishes 1 residue shy of the CDR3 end, and the germline J gene is used to complete it. The V gene is TRBV26, the J gene TRBJ1-1, with 7 bases matching TRBD1. The CDR3 has 13 amino acids. V lost 6 bases and J lost 0; bases outside the gene matches: 1. The germline gives CDR1 KGHPV, CDR2 FQNQEV (reference sequence). Incomplete CDR3 DNA: TGTGCCAGCAGGGGGACAGCAAACACAGAAGTCTTC. Translating gives CASRGTANTEVF. The whole CDR3 sequence is CASRGTANTEVFF.

Worth noting for this clone: Each gene name is a mouse one. Sequencing ends 1 residue short of the CDR3 end; the germline J gene provides the rest. The rearrangement uses TRBV12-1 and TRBJ2-1; 11 bases are a match to TRBD2. The germline V gene encodes CDR1 SGHSN and CDR2 HYEKVE. CDR3 length: 16 residues. Trimming removed 2 bases from V and 0 bases from J; junction bases left unmatched: 2. This CDR3 is CASSPGTGGNYAEQFF. The covered CDR3 bases are TGTGCCAGCTCTCCAGGGACTGGGGGTAACTATGCTGAGCAGTTC.

This clone was counted only a few times. Mouse gene names and germline throughout. The read stops 1 residue short of the end of the CDR3; the missing end is completed from the germline J gene. The rearrangement uses TRBV23 and TRBJ1-6. TRBJ1-6 carries the ORF label, with uncertain function. The length of the CDR3 is 15 residues. The germline CDR1 and CDR2 sequences are KGHTA and FQNQQP. The CDR3 bases that were read are TGCTCCAGCAGGAGGGGCTATTCCTATAATTCGCCCCTCTAC. It yields the protein CSSRRGYSYNSPLY. The entire CDR3 protein reads CSSRRGYSYNSPLYF.

In the case of this clone: Gene names are mouse gene names. The read ends 1 residue early relative to the CDR3; the germline J gene fills the gap. The genes are TRBV26 and TRBJ2-4; 10 bases fit TRBD2. Germline V lookup: CDR1 KGHPV, CDR2 FQNQEV (reference sequence). After removal of 3 bases from V and 2 bases from J, the junction contained 2 bases not matched to a gene. CDR3 size: 15 residues. The part of the CDR3 DNA that was read is TGTGCCAGCAGTCTAGGACTGGGGGCTCAAAACACCTTGTAC. This encodes CASSLGLGAQNTLY. The entire CDR3 is CASSLGLGAQNTLYF.

This clone has only one observation. All gene names here are mouse names. The CDR3 goes on 1 residue after the read ends, and that part is filled in from the germline J gene. The V call is TRBV23, the J call TRBJ1-4. Germline CDR1 reads KGHTA; CDR2 reads FQNQQP. CDR3 length: 15 residues. The CDR3 loop reads CSSSRDPLSNERLFF. The CDR3 bases that were read are TGCTCCAGCAGCCGGGACCCCCTTTCCAACGAAAGATTATTT.